This TCR beta chain is drawn from a study of identical twins. Healthy Caucasians supplied all donations. The table lists this clonotype with a few counts. What it recognizes is unknown. Points from the study as a whole: Invariant MAIT and iNKT cells may have partly biased zero-insertion analyses.

Germline assignment: CDR1 SGDLS and CDR2 YYNGEE. V shed 3 bases and J shed 9 bases, with 7 bases lying between them. The CDR3 contains 11 residues. One entry per CDR3 protein, called by TCRdb with MiXCR from the 5' RACE reads. This repertoire shows roughly 690,000 distinct CDR3 sequences, 21% found once; its top ten account for 4.3%. These data were also filed under a second study, of T cells expressing NK-cell markers. That report notes: Source material for TCR beta repertoires consisted of sorted CD3+CD56+NKG2C+, CD3+CD56+NKG2C- and CD3+CD56-NKG2C+ T cells. Sorting in several experiments was restricted by an anti-gamma-delta TCR antibody to alpha-beta TCR T cells.

The receptor was derived from a woman under 30 in good health. This chain joins TRBV9 and TRBJ2-1; no clear D gene. Source material: PBMCs. The CDR3 coding sequence is TGTGCCAGCAGCGCCAATCTTGAGCAGTTCTTC. Translating it yields CASSANLEQFF.